This T cell receptor (beta chain) is drawn from a study of blood T cell repertoires in COVID-19. Overall study context: Some COVID-19 samples were acute and others convalescent; all came from the United States, Italy and Spain.

Trimming shortened V by 9 bases and J by 2 bases, and 4 bases separated the two germline ends. This CDR3 spans 11 amino acids. Looked up from germline, CDR1 is LNHDA and CDR2 is SQIVND (reference sequence). Profiled with immunoSEQ multiplex PCR; TCRdb holds only in-frame clones, not every one. Of some 70,000 clones in the sample, around 85% are singletons; the top ten hold about 10%. V usage is TRBV19 and J usage is TRBJ2-2; D not resolved. The sequenced sample consisted of peripheral blood. This clonotype originated in a woman between 45 and 65 years old with acute or convalescent COVID-19. As DNA, the CDR3 is TGTGCCAGAACTAACACCGGGGAGCTGTTTTTT. It encodes CARTNTGELFF.